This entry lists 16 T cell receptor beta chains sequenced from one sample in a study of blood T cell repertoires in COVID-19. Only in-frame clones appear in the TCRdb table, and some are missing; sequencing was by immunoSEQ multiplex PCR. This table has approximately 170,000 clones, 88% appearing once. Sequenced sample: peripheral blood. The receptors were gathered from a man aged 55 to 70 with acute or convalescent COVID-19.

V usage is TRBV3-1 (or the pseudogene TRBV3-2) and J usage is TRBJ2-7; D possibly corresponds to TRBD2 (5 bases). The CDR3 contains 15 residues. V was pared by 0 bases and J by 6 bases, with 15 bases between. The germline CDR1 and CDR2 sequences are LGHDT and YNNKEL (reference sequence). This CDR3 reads CASSQDSMRVCEQYF. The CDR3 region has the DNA TGTGCCAGCAGCCAAGATTCCATGAGGGTCTGCGAGCAGTACTTC.

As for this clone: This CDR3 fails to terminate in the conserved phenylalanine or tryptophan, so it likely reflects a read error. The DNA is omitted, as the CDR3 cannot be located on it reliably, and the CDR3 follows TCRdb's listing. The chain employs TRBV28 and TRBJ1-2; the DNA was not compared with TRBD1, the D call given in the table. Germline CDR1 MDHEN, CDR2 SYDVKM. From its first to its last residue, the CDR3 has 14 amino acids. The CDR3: CARNTTTGDRGKTV.

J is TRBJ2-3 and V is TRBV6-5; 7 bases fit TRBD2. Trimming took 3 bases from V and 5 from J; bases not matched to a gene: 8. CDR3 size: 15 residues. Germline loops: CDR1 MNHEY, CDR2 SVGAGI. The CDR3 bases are TGTGCCAGCAGTTATAGGGCGGGAGTTGAAGATACGCAGTATTTT. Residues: CASSYRAGVEDTQYF.

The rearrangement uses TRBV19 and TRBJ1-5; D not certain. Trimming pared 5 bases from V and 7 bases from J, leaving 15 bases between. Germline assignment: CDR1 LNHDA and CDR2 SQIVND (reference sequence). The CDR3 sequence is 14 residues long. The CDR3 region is CASSGLGGGQPQHF. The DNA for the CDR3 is TGTGCCAGTAGTGGGTTGGGAGGTGGACAGCCCCAGCATTTT.

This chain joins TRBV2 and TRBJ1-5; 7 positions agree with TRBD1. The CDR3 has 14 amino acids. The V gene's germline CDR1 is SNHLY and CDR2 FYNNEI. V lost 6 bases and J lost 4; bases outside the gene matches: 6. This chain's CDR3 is CASSPTTGNQPQHF. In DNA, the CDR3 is TGTGCCAGCAGCCCTACGACAGGGAATCAGCCCCAGCATTTT.

The CDR3 loop is CASSIQGLDEQYV. The CDR3 DNA reads TGTGCCAGCAGTATACAGGGGTTGGACGAGCAGTACGTC. V and J are TRBV6-5 and TRBJ2-7, with 7 bases fitting TRBD1. Germline loops: CDR1 MNHEY, CDR2 SVGAGI. The CDR3 spans 13 residues. J lost 5 bases, V lost 5 bases, and 6 bases had no gene match.

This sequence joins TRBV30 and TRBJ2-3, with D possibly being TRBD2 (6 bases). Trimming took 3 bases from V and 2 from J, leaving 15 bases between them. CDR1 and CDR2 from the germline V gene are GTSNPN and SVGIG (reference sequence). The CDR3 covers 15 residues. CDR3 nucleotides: TGTGCCTGGAGCCGGCAGCGGGCGATCACAGATACGCAGTATTTT. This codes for CAWSRQRAITDTQYF.

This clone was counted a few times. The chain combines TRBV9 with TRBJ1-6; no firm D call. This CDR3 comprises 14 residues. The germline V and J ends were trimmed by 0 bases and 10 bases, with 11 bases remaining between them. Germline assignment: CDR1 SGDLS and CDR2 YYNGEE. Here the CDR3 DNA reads TGTGCCAGCAGCGTAGAACCGGGAAACTCACCCCTCCACTTT. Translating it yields CASSVEPGNSPLHF.

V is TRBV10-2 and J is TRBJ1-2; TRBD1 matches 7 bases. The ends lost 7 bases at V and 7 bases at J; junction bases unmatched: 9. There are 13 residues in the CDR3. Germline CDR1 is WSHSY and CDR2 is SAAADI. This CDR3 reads CASNDREGGGYTF. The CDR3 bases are TGCGCCAGCAATGACAGGGAGGGTGGTGGCTACACCTTC.

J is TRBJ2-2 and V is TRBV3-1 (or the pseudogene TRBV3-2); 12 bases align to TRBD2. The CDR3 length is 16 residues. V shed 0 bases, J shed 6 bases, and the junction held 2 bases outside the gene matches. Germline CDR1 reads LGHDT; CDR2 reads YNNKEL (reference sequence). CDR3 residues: CASSQEGLAGPGELFF. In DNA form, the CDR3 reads TGTGCCAGCAGCCAAGAGGGACTAGCGGGTCCCGGGGAGCTGTTTTTT.

The CDR3 sequence: CASSAGPGTGELFF. The CDR3 bases are TGTGCCAGCAGTGCTGGCCCGGGCACCGGGGAGCTGTTTTTT. The chain couples TRBV6-4 to TRBJ2-2; D remains unclear. V dropped 4 bases and J dropped 4 bases, with 10 bases sitting between them. The CDR3 is made up of 14 amino acids. CDR1 and CDR2 from the germline V gene are MRHNA and SNTAGT.

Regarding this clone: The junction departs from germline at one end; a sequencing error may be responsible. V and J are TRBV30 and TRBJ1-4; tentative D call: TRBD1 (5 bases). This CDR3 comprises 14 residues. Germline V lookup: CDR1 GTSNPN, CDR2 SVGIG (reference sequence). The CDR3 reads CAWAKDRNNEKLFF. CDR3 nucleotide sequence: TGTGCCTGGGCAAAAGACAGAAATAATGAAAAACTATTTTTT.

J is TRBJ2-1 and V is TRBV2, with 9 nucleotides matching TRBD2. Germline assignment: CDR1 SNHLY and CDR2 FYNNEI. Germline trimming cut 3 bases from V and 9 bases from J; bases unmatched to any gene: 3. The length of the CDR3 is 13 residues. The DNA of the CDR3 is TGTGCCAGCAGTGACACTAGCGGGCGTGAGCAGTTCTTC. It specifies CASSDTSGREQFF.

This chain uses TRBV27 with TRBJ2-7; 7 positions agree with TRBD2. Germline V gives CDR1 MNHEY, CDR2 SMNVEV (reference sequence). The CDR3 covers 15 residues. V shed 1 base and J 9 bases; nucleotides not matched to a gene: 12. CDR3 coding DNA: TGTGCCAGCAGTTTATTCCCTTTTGCGGGAGTCGGGCAGTACTTC. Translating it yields CASSLFPFAGVGQYF.

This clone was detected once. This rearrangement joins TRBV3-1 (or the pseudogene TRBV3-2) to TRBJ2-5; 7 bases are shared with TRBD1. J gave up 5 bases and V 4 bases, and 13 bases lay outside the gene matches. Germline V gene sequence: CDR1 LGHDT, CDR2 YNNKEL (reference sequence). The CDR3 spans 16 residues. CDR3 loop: CASSLGTRGLKETQYF. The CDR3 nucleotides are TGTGCCAGCAGCCTGGGTACCAGGGGGTTAAAGGAGACCCAGTACTTC.

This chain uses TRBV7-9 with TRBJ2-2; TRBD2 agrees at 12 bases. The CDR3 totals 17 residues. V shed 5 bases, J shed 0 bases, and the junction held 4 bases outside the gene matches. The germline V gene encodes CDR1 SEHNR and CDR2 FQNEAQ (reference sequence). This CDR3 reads CASSPRTSGTNTGELFF. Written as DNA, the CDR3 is TGTGCCAGCAGCCCCCGGACTAGCGGGACGAACACCGGGGAGCTGTTTTTT.